Here is one TCR beta chain with its context. The data originate from a study of blood T cell repertoires in COVID-19. The protocol was immunoSEQ multiplex PCR, while the TCRdb copy is restricted to in-frame clones and leaves out a portion. The data hold just under 150,000 clones, with around 87% observed a single time. The germline V gene has CDR1 SGHVS and CDR2 FQNEAQ. Trimming took off 2 bases at V and 0 bases at J, with 18 bases between the two ends. The CDR3 totals 18 residues. The sequenced material came from peripheral blood. This TCR came from a man in his fifties or sixties who had recovered from COVID-19. This sequence joins TRBV7-8 and TRBJ2-3; possibly TRBD2 for D (5 bases). This CDR3 reads CASSLFVTLGGSTDTQYF. The CDR3, as DNA: TGTGCCAGCAGCTTATTCGTTACGCTTGGCGGGAGCACAGATACGCAGTATTTT.